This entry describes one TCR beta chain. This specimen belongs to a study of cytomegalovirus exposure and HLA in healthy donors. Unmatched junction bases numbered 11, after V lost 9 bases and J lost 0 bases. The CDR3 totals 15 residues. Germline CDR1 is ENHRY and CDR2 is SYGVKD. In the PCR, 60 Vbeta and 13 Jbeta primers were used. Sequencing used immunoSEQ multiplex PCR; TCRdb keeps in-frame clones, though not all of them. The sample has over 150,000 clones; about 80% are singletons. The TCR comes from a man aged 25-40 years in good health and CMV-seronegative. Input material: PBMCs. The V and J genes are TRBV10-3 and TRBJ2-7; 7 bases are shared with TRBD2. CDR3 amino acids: CAIGDGGGGSYEQYF. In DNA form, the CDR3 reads TGTGCCATAGGGGATGGTGGCGGGGGCTCCTACGAGCAGTACTTC.